This T cell receptor beta chain came from a study of blood T cell repertoires in COVID-19. About the study: Whether acute or convalescent, the COVID-19 samples came from the United States, Italy and Spain. T cells, B-cell-depleted T cells, or PBMCs provided the cDNA or gDNA that served as material.

The CDR3 length is 14 residues. Per germline, CDR1 SGHNT and CDR2 YENEEA. V was trimmed by 3 bases and J by 0 bases, leaving 9 bases between them. Clones were read by immunoSEQ multiplex PCR, and TCRdb kept only the in-frame ones, dropping some. The sample yields some 120,000 clones, 90% seen once. The V and J genes are TRBV11-3 and TRBJ2-7, with unresolved D. This clonotype was sampled from a man in his sixties with COVID-19, enrolled during active disease. Sequenced sample: peripheral blood. The CDR3 protein is CASSFAERSYEQYF. In DNA form, the CDR3 reads TGTGCCAGCAGCTTTGCTGAGCGCTCCTACGAGCAGTACTTC.